This T cell receptor (beta chain) was found in a study of blood T cell repertoires in COVID-19. Sequenced by immunoSEQ multiplex PCR; TCRdb stores in-frame clones only, minus some. The sample consists of roughly 80,000 clones, roughly nine tenths of them appearing once. The source of this sequence is a woman older than 75 with active or convalescent COVID-19. The sequenced sample consisted of peripheral blood.

The CDR3 reads CASSLEWSSRMDEQYF. The CDR3 coding sequence is TGTGCCAGCAGCTTAGAGTGGTCTAGTAGGATGGACGAGCAGTACTTC. V usage is TRBV11-2 and J usage is TRBJ2-7; D is unclear. Trimming removed 0 bases from V and 5 bases from J, with 17 bases in between. This CDR3 is built from 16 residues. Germline-derived CDR1 and CDR2 are SGHAT and FQNNGV.